One T cell receptor beta chain is described in this entry. The data stem from a study of blood T cell repertoires in COVID-19. Data came from immunoSEQ multiplex PCR; TCRdb stores just in-frame clones and leaves some out. Of about 110,000 clones listed, 80% to 90% are singletons. Trimming took off 5 bases at V and 0 bases at J, with 8 bases between the two ends. The CDR3 length is 14 residues. Germline loops: CDR1 SGHTA, CDR2 FQGNSA. The sequence was collected from an elderly woman with acute or convalescent COVID-19. The chain carries TRBV7-2 and TRBJ1-3; perhaps TRBD1 as D (5 bases). Material for sequencing was peripheral blood. CDR3 sequence reads: CASSPGLSGNTIYF. The CDR3 DNA follows: TGTGCCAGCAGCCCAGGGCTCTCTGGAAACACCATATATTTT. The full variable domain, in which reference TRBV7-2 and TRBJ1-3 provide the parts outside the CDR3, is GAGVSQSPSNKVTEKGKDVELRCDPISGHTALYWYRQSLGQGLEFLIYFQGNSAPDKSGLPSDRFSAERTGGSVSTLTIQRTQQEDSAVYLCASSPGLSGNTIYFGEGSWLTVV.